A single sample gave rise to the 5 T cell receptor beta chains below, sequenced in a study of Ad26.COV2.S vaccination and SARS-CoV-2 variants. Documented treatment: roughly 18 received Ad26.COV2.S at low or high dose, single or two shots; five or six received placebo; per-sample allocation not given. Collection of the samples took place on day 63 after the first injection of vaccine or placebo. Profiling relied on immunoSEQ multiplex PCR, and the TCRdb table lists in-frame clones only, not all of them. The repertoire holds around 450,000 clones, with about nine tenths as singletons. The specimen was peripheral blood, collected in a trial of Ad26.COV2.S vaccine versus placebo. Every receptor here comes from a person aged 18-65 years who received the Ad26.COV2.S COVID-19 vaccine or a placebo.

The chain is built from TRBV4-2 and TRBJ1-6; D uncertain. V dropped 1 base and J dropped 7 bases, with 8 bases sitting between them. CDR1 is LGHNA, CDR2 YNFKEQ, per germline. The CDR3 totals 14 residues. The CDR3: CASSQGYPNSPLHF. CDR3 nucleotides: TGTGCCAGCAGCCAAGGTTACCCAAATTCACCCCTCCACTTT.

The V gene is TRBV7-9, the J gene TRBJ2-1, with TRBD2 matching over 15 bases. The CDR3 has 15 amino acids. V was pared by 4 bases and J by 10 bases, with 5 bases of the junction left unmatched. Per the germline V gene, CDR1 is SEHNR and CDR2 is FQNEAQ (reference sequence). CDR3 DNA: TGTGCCAGCAGCTGGACTAGCGGGGGGGCCGGAGAGCAGTTCTTC. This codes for CASSWTSGGAGEQFF.

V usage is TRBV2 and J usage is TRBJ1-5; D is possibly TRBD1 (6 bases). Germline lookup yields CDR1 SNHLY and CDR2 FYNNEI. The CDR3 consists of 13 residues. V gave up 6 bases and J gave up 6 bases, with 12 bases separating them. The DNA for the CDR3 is TGTGCCAGCAGCCGGGACAACAGTCAGCCCCAGCATTTT. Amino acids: CASSRDNSQPQHF. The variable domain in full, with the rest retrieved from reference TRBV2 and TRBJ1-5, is EPEVTQTPSHQVTQMGQEVILRCVPISNHLYFYWYRQILGQKVEFLVSFYNNEISEKSEIFDDQFSVERPDGSNFTLKIRSTKLEDSAMYFCASSRDNSQPQHFGDGTRLSIL.

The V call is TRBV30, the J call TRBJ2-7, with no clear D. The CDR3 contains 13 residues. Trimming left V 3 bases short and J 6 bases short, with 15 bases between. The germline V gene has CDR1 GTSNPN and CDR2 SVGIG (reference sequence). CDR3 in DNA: TGTGCCTGGAGGACGGGTAATAGGTTCGAGCAGTACTTC. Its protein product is CAWRTGNRFEQYF.

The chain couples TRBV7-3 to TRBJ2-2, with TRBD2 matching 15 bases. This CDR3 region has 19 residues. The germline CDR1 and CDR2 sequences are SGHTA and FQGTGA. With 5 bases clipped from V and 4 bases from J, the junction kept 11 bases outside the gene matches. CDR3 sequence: CASSPGLAGGYRGTGELFF. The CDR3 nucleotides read TGTGCCAGCAGCCCGGGACTAGCGGGGGGTTACCGCGGCACCGGGGAGCTGTTTTTT.